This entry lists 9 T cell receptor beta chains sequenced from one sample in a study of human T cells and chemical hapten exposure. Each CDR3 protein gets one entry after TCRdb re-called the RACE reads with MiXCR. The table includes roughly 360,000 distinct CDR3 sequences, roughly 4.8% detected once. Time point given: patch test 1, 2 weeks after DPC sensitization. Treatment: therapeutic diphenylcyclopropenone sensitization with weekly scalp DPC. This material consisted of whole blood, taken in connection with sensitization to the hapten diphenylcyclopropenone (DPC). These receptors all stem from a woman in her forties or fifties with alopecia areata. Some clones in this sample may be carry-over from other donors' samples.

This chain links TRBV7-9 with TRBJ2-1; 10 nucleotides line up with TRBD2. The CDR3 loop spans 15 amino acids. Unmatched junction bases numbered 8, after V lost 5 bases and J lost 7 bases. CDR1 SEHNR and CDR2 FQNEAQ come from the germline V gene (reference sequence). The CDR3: CASSAGLAEINEQFF. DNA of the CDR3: TGTGCCAGCAGCGCTGGACTAGCGGAAATTAATGAGCAGTTCTTC.

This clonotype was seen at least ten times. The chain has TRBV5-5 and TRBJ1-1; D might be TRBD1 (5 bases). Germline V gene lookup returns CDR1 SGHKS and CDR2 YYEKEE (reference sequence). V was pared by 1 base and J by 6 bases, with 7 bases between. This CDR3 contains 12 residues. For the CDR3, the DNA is TGTGCCAGCAGCTTGACAGGACCTGAAGCTTTCTTT. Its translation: CASSLTGPEAFF.

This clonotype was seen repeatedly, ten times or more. In DNA, the CDR3 is TGTGCCAGCAGTTTGGAACTAACGAGAACGTCGCAGTATTTT. This codes for CASSLELTRTSQYF. This sequence joins TRBV28 and TRBJ2-3; D ambiguous. Trimming removed 3 bases at V and 10 bases at J, with 17 bases between. The CDR3 has 14 residues. Germline V gene data show CDR1 as MDHEN and CDR2 as SYDVKM.

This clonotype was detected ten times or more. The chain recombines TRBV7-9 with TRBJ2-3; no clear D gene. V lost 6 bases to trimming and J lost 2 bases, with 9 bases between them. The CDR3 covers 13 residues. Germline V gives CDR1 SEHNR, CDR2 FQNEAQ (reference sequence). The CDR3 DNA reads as TGTGCCAGCAGACCCGGAAACACAGATACGCAGTATTTT. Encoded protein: CASRPGNTDTQYF.

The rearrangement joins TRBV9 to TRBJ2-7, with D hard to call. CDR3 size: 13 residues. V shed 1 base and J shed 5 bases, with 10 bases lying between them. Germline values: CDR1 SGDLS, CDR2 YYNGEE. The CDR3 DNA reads TGTGCCAGCAGCGTAACGGACGGAGACGAGCAGTACTTC. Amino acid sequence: CASSVTDGDEQYF. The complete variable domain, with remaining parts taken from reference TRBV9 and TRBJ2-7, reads DSGVTQTPKHLITATGQRVTLRCSPRSGDLSVYWYQQSLDQGLQFLIQYYNGEERAKGNILERFSAQQFPDLHSELNLSSLELGDSALYFCASSVTDGDEQYFGPGTRLTVT.

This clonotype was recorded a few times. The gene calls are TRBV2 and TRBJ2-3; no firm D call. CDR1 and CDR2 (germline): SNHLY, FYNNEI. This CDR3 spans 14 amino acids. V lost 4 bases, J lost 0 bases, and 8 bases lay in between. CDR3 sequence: CASSVTRSTDTQYF. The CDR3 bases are TGTGCCAGCAGTGTAACTCGTAGCACAGATACGCAGTATTTT.

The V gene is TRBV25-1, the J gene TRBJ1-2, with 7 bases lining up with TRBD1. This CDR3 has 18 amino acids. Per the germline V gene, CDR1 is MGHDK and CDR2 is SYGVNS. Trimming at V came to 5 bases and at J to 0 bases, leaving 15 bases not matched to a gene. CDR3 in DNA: TGTGCCAGCAGTTCCAATCCGGTCGAGGGACAGACTAACTATGGCTACACCTTC. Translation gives CASSSNPVEGQTNYGYTF.

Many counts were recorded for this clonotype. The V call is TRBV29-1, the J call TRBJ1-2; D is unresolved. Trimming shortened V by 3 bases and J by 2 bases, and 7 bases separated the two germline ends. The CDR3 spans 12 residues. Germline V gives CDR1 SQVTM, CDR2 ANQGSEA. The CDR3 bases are TGCAGCGTTGAGACCGAGAACTATGGCTACACCTTC. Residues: CSVETENYGYTF.

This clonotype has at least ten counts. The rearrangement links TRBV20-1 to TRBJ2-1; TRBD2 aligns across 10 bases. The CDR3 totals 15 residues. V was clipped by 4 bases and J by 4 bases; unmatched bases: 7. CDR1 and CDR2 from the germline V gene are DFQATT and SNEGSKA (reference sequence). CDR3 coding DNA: TGCAGTGCTACCTCCCTAGCGGGAGAGTACAATGAGCAGTTCTTC. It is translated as CSATSLAGEYNEQFF.